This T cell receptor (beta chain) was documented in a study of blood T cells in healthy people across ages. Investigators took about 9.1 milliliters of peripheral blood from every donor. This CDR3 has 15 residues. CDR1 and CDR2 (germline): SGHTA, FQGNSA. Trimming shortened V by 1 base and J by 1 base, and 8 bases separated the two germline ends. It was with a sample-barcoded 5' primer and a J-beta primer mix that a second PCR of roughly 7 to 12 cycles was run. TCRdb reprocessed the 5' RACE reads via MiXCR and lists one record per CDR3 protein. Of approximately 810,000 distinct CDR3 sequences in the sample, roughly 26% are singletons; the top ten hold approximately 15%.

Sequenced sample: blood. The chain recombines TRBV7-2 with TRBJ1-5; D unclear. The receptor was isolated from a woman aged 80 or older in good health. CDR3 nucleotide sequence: TGTGCCAGCAGCTTAGTTTTCGCGAGCAATCAGCCCCAGCATTTT. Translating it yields CASSLVFASNQPQHF.